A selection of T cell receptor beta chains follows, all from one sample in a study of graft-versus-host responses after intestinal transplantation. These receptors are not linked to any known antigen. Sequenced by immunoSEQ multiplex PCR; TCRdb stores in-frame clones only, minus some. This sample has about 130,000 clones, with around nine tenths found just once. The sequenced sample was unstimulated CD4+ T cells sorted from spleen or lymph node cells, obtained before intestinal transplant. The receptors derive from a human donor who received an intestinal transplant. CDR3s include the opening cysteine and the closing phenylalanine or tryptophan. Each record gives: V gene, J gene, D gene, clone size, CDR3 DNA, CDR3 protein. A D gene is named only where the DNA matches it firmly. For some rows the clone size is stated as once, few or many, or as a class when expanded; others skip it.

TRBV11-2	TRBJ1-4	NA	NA	TGTGCCAGCAGCTTAGATCTCAAGGGAAAAAGAAATTTT	CASSLDLKGKRNF
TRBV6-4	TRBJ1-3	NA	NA	TGTGCCAGCAGTGACCGATCTGTTGGGGCCGAAGACTTCTCTGGAAACACCATATATTTT	CASSDRSVGAEDFSGNTIYF
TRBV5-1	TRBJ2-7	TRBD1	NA	TGCGCCAGCAGCTCGGACAGGGGCTACGAGCAGTACTTC	CASSSDRGYEQYF
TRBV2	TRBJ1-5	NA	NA	TGTGCCAGCAGGAGGGATAGCAATCAGCCCCAGCATTTT	CASRRDSNQPQHF
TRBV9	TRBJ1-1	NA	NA	TGTGCCAGCAGCGTAGAAGCCTACACTGACGCTTTCTTT	CASSVEAYTDAFF
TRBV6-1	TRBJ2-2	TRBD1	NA	TGTGCCAGCCGGGGACAGTTGGGTCCCGGGGAGCTGTTTTTT	CASRGQLGPGELFF
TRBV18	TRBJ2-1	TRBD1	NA	TGTGCCAGCTCACACGGACAGGGGGCCTACAATGAGCAGTTCTTC	CASSHGQGAYNEQFF
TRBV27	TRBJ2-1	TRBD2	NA	TGTGCCAGCAGTAGGACTAGCGGGAGCTCCTACAATGGGCAGTTCTTC	CASSRTSGSSYNGQFF
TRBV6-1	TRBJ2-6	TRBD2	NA	TGTGCCAGCAGTGAACTGGGACTAGCGGGGGCCAACGTCCTGACTTTC	CASSELGLAGANVLTF
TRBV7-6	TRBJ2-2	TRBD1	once	TGTGCCAGCAGCTTAGACTTGACAGGGACCGGGGAGCTGTTTTTT	CASSLDLTGTGELFF
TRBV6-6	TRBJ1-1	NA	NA	TGTGCCAGCAGCCGGGGGGGCAGGAGCTTAAACACTGAAGCTTTCTTT	CASSRGGRSLNTEAFF
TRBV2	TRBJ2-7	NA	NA	TGTGCCAGCGGGGCAGGGGAGGGCTACGAGCAGTACTTC	CASGAGEGYEQYF
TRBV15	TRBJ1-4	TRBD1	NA	TGTGCCACCAGCGCAAGGGACAGGGGGCGCGGAAAACTGTTTTTT	CATSARDRGRGKLFF